The sequence of this T cell receptor (beta chain) was determined in a study of post-analysis software for immune sequencing data. The wider study: The disease courses spanned relapsing-remitting, secondary progressive and progressive-relapsing forms of multiple sclerosis.

Unique molecular identifiers tagged the TCR beta cDNA libraries. TCRdb used MiXCR to reprocess the PCR reads, holding one entry per CDR3 protein. In the table there are about 460,000 distinct CDR3 sequences, over 35% of which are singletons. Study results and limitations: Analysis by F measure revealed that same-batch samples clustered strongly together. Normalized Chao1 diversity was significantly reduced in patients versus controls. In patients, four to six TRBV segments were more frequent than in controls, with TRBV5-6, TRBV5-1 and TRBV20-1 among them.

The CDR3 covers 16 residues. The J segment lost 2 bases and the V segment lost 4 bases, leaving 3 bases of the junction unmatched. Germline CDR1 is PRHDT and CDR2 is FYEKMQ (reference sequence). Remarks on this clonotype: Its antigen is not identified.

V and J are TRBV13 and TRBJ2-1; 12 positions agree with TRBD2. The source of this sequence is a girl aged 5 to 17 with multiple sclerosis. The sample comprised blood. The CDR3 DNA sequence: TGTGCCAGCAGCTCTAGCGGGAGGGCCCCCTACAATGAGCAGTTCTTC. Its translation is CASSSSGRAPYNEQFF.